Following are 21 T cell receptor beta chains from one sample sequenced in a study of T cell repertoires in cytomegalovirus infection (dated by TCRdb to 2018 to 2020). The instrument given in TCRdb is Illumina HiSeq 1500. The public reads were quality trimmed at Q25 with fastp and then assembled into clones with MiXCR by TCRdb, keeping productive beta chains. Each CDR3 protein gets just one entry, which takes the most common genes and DNA from the rows behind it. The table for this sample lists hundreds of thousands of distinct CDR3 sequences; about 5.9% of them were counted only once. The leading ten clones occupy roughly 6.5% of the sample. The sequenced sample was PBMCs. These receptors came from a human donor in good health (CMV status not recorded). Some clones in this sample may be carry-over from other donors' samples.

The chain couples TRBV7-9 to TRBJ2-7, with TRBD1 matching over 9 bases. With 3 bases clipped from V and 7 bases from J, the junction kept 10 bases outside the gene matches. The germline CDR1 and CDR2 sequences are SEHNR and FQNEAQ (reference sequence). The CDR3 contains 15 residues. CDR3 DNA sequence: TGTGCCAGCAGCTTCGTCGGGACAGGGTATTCGGAGCAGTACTTC. Translating it yields CASSFVGTGYSEQYF.

This clonotype has ten or more counts. The V call is TRBV5-5, the J call TRBJ1-4; TRBD1 might be the D (5 bases). This CDR3 contains 13 residues. Trimming removed 1 base at V and 12 bases at J, with 13 bases between. CDR1 SGHKS and CDR2 YYEKEE come from the germline V gene (reference sequence). The DNA for the CDR3 is TGTGCCAGCAGCTTGCGAAGAGGGGAGGAACTGTTTTTT. Translating gives CASSLRRGEELFF.

This clonotype was seen repeatedly, ten times or more. V and J are TRBV5-5 and TRBJ2-7, with 8 bases that match TRBD1. The ends lost 0 bases at V and 1 base at J; junction bases unmatched: 3. Germline V gene sequence: CDR1 SGHKS, CDR2 YYEKEE (reference sequence). CDR3 length: 15 amino acids. The CDR3 protein is CASSLETGDSYEQYF. CDR3 sequence (DNA): TGTGCCAGCAGCTTGGAGACAGGGGATTCCTACGAGCAGTACTTC.

This clonotype was recorded at least ten times. J is TRBJ2-2 and V is TRBV6-2 or TRBV6-3; no clear D. The germline V gene has CDR1 MNHEY and CDR2 SVGEGT. The CDR3 runs to 15 residues. V shed 2 bases and J shed 0 bases, with 7 bases lying between them. The CDR3 reads CASSYRTANTGELFF. The CDR3 nucleotides read TGTGCCAGCAGTTACCGAACAGCGAACACCGGGGAGCTGTTTTTT.

This clonotype has ten or more counts. The chain combines TRBV6-1 with TRBJ2-5, with 8 nucleotides matching TRBD1. Germline V gene sequence: CDR1 MNHNS, CDR2 SASEGT. Trimming removed 5 bases from V and 0 bases from J; junction bases left unmatched: 2. This CDR3 contains 14 residues. The CDR3 protein is CASSRTGNQETQYF. The CDR3 DNA reads as TGTGCCAGCAGTCGGACAGGGAACCAAGAGACCCAGTACTTC.

The chain couples TRBV6-1 to TRBJ1-5, with D possibly TRBD1 on 5 matching bases. The CDR3 covers 15 residues. Germline values: CDR1 MNHNS, CDR2 SASEGT. V was pared by 6 bases and J by 2 bases, with 14 bases between. CDR3 nucleotides: TGTGCCAGCAGATTGGACACCTCTGGCAATCAGCCCCAGCATTTT. This sequence encodes CASRLDTSGNQPQHF.

This clonotype was seen repeatedly, ten times or more. The chain carries TRBV7-9 and TRBJ2-7, with D possibly being TRBD2 (5 bases). CDR1 is SEHNR, CDR2 FQNEAQ, per germline (reference sequence). The CDR3 loop spans 12 amino acids. V lost 6 bases to trimming and J lost 7 bases, with 13 bases between them. CDR3 nucleotide sequence: TGTGCCAGCAGTCCAGTGGGGAGAGAGCAGTACTTC. Its translation: CASSPVGREQYF.

The sample holds many counts of this clonotype. This chain's CDR3 is CASSPTAGGKTQYF. The DNA of the CDR3 is TGTGCCAGCAGCCCCACTGCCGGGGGGAAGACCCAGTACTTC. The chain uses TRBV11-3 and TRBJ2-5; 7 bases align to TRBD2. Germline V gene sequence: CDR1 SGHNT, CDR2 YENEEA. The V segment lost 5 bases and the J segment 6 bases; nucleotides outside the gene matches: 9. The CDR3 contains 14 residues.

There are many counts of this clonotype. The chain combines TRBV14 with TRBJ1-4; D ambiguous. The length of the CDR3 is 16 residues. Trimming left V 4 bases short and J 7 bases short, with 19 bases between. Germline CDR1 and CDR2: SGHDN and FVKESK. The CDR3 region is CASSLGTGGEAEKLFF. As DNA, the CDR3 is TGTGCCAGCAGCCTCGGCACGGGTGGGGAAGCTGAAAAACTGTTTTTT.

This clonotype occurred many times. The rearrangement links TRBV18 to TRBJ2-3; D not resolved. The CDR3 is made up of 13 amino acids. The V gene's germline CDR1 is KGHSH and CDR2 LQKENI. The V end was cut by 3 bases, the J end by 0 bases, with 4 bases between. The CDR3 here is CASSPTSTDTQYF. The CDR3 region has the DNA TGTGCCAGCTCACCTACTAGCACAGATACGCAGTATTTT. The full variable domain, its missing parts supplied by reference TRBV18 and TRBJ2-3, is NAGVMQNPRHLVRRRGQEARLRCSPMKGHSHVYWYRQLPEEGLKFMVYLQKENIIDESGMPKERFSAEFPKEGPSILRIQQVVRGDSAAYFCASSPTSTDTQYFGPGTRLTVL.

Many counts were recorded for this clonotype. V usage is TRBV6-6 and J usage is TRBJ2-4; maybe TRBD2 (6 bases). Deletions cut 0 bases from V and 8 bases from J, with 14 bases between. The germline V gene encodes CDR1 MNHNY and CDR2 SVGAGI (reference sequence). The CDR3 spans 15 residues. CDR3 sequence (DNA): TGTGCCAGCAGTTACTCGAGGGGCGGCGGGGACATTCAGTACTTC. Translated, it gives CASSYSRGGGDIQYF.

This clonotype showed up many times. The chain links TRBV6-2 or TRBV6-3 to TRBJ1-2; D call uncertain. Germline-derived CDR1 and CDR2 are MNHEY and SVGEGT. CDR3 length: 12 residues. V was pared by 6 bases and J by 4 bases, with 9 bases between. The CDR3 reads CASSQRIYGYTF. The CDR3 DNA is TGTGCCAGCAGCCAAAGGATCTATGGCTACACCTTC.

This clonotype was recorded at least ten times. The J gene is TRBJ2-3, the V gene TRBV7-2, with 8 bases that match TRBD2. Germline CDR1 and CDR2: SGHTA and FQGNSA. The CDR3 runs to 15 residues. V was pared by 2 bases and J by 2 bases, with 3 bases of the junction left unmatched. In DNA, the CDR3 is TGTGCCAGCAGCTTATTGCGGGGGGTCACAGATACGCAGTATTTT. It is translated as CASSLLRGVTDTQYF.

This clonotype has more than one count but fewer than ten. This chain links TRBV12-3 or TRBV12-4 with TRBJ2-7, with D maybe TRBD1 (5 bases). Trimming took off 2 bases at V and 3 bases at J, with 14 bases between the two ends. This CDR3 has 15 amino acids. The DNA for the CDR3 is TGTGCCAGCAGTTTATCAGGGCCCACCGTCTACGAGCAGTACTTC. It encodes CASSLSGPTVYEQYF.

This clonotype was found once. The conserved phenylalanine or tryptophan normally closing the CDR3 is absent here, so this likely arose from a read error. This chain links TRBV5-1 with TRBJ1-1, with TRBD1 as a possible D gene (5 bases). The CDR3 contains 14 residues. Germline lookup yields CDR1 SGHRS and CDR2 YFSETQ. V was shortened by 0 bases and J by 4 bases, with 10 bases between the two germline ends. CDR3 in amino acids: CASSLGNGGTEAFC. DNA of the CDR3: TGCGCCAGCAGCTTGGGTAATGGGGGCACTGAAGCTTTCTGT.

This clonotype was detected many times. The chain is built from TRBV7-9 and TRBJ1-1, with D hard to call. Trimming pared 4 bases from V and 7 bases from J, leaving 7 bases between. CDR3 length: 11 residues. Per germline, CDR1 SEHNR and CDR2 FQNEAQ (reference sequence). CDR3 residues: CASSSVVEAFF. In DNA, the CDR3 is TGTGCCAGCAGCTCGGTTGTTGAAGCTTTCTTT.

This clonotype was seen many times. The rearrangement links TRBV7-9 to TRBJ2-1; TRBD2 matches at 12 bases. Trimming cost V 4 bases and J 2 bases; bases outside gene matches: 6. This CDR3 contains 17 residues. Germline values: CDR1 SEHNR, CDR2 FQNEAQ (reference sequence). In DNA, the CDR3 is TGTGCCAGCAGCTCAGCCCTAGCGGGGGGGACCTACAATGAGCAGTTCTTC. Amino acid sequence: CASSSALAGGTYNEQFF.

This clonotype occurred many times. The J gene is TRBJ1-5, the V gene TRBV7-2; D is perhaps TRBD1 (5 bases). This CDR3 has 15 amino acids. The germline V gene encodes CDR1 SGHTA and CDR2 FQGNSA. V gave up 5 bases and J gave up 1 base, with 12 bases separating them. The CDR3 loop is CASSPGGGSNQPQHF. The CDR3 DNA is TGTGCCAGCAGCCCGGGGGGGGGAAGCAATCAGCCCCAGCATTTT.

This clonotype was counted many times. The V gene is TRBV12-3 or TRBV12-4, the J gene TRBJ1-2; D gene unclear. The CDR3 totals 13 residues. V lost 3 bases and J 3 bases, leaving 8 bases between the germline ends. CDR3 residues: CASSLSWDYGYTF. The DNA for the CDR3 is TGTGCCAGCAGTTTGTCATGGGACTATGGCTACACCTTC.

This clonotype was detected once. With a much larger clone just one base away, this may be a read error. The chain employs TRBV19 and TRBJ2-3; 7 bases are a match to TRBD1. V was clipped by 6 bases and J by 4 bases; unmatched bases: 10. Germline CDR1 and CDR2: LNHDA and SQIVND (reference sequence). The CDR3 consists of 15 residues. The CDR3 bases are TGTGCCAGTAGACCCCCGGGACAGCGCTCAGATACGCAGTATTTT. Its protein is CASRPPGQRSDTQYF.

This clonotype has at least ten counts. V usage is TRBV7-9 and J usage is TRBJ1-1; maybe TRBD1 (5 bases). Germline assignment: CDR1 SEHNR and CDR2 FQNEAQ (reference sequence). Trimming removed 5 bases from V and 6 bases from J, with 13 bases in between. This CDR3 has 13 amino acids. The CDR3 sequence: CASSIFQGAEAFF. CDR3 in DNA: TGTGCCAGCAGCATCTTCCAGGGAGCTGAAGCTTTCTTT.